This T cell receptor beta chain was sequenced in a study of tumor-infiltrating lymphocytes in primary liver carcinoma (dated by TCRdb to between 2016 and 2019). Turning to the overall study: Surgical resection was performed in China between late 2015 and early 2016 on about five patients with histopathologically diagnosed primary liver carcinoma. The five patients, three men and two women aged 30 to 69 years, had hepatocellular carcinoma (four) or combined HCC and intrahepatic cholangiocarcinoma (one). Tumors of the five patients were stage T1-T3 N0M0 with maximum diameters of about 4.2 to 10 cm. Each sample produced about 3.65 to 7.13 million productive TCRbeta reads, and read depth showed no significant difference between tissue types. TCRbeta repertoire sequencing, expression microarrays and whole-exome sequencing were combined in the study across five regions of each liver tumor, with adjacent normal tissue and blood also included. TCRbeta repertoire sequencing covered about 35 specimens from 5 patients: 25 tumor regions, 5 adjacent noncancerous liver tissues and 5 peripheral blood samples. Technical replicate repertoires showed high reproducibility, with mean shared-clone rates about 0.92 and correlation coefficients above 0.95.

TCRbeta-specific cDNA was reverse-transcribed from approximately 0.5 ug total RNA using a constant-region primer and ProtoScript II reverse transcriptase. Three nested multiplex PCR rounds, following a slightly modified ARM-PCR procedure, were used to build the TCRbeta libraries. Each of the first two PCR rounds ran for approximately 9 cycles using multiplex TRBV1-TRBV30 forward primers together with a Cbeta reverse primer. Sample barcodes and Illumina adapters were added in a final 25-cycle PCR with Deep VentR polymerase. Amplicons of 200-500 bp were gel-purified with a QIAquick gel extraction kit before sequencing. The TCRbeta amplicons were sequenced with 250-bp paired-end reads on an Illumina HiSeq 2500. For the original study's pipeline: To recover full CDR3 sequences, reads were quality-trimmed using Trimmomatic v0.33 and paired reads were then merged using FLASH v1.2.11. MiGEC v1.2.1b assigned V, D and J germline segments to the rearranged TCRbeta sequences. Clonotype statistics, along with Shannon-Wiener diversity indices, were calculated using VDJtools v1.0.0. To cut down on sampling bias, every analysis after diversity analysis relied on just the 250 most abundant clonotypes from each sample. TCRdb passed the public sequencing reads through fastp at Q25 and MiXCR, retaining productive beta sequences. Rows are combined by CDR3 protein, so each entry shows the most common genes and DNA. These V and J calls rely on TCRdb rather than the paper's analysis. Here the sample has 190,000 or so distinct CDR3 sequences; about two thirds occur a single time. Of the sample, 6% to 8.5% falls within the top ten clones.

Blood RNA was extracted from unsorted whole blood with TRIzol reagent; germline DNA came from the DNeasy Blood & Tissue kit. Chronic HBV infection was present in the patients, and the patients were treatment-naive at sampling. Before surgery, about 4 milliliters of peripheral blood were collected into K2EDTA tubes. CDR1 is given as ENHRY and CDR2 as SYGVKD, both from the germline V gene. After removal of 5 bases from V and 1 base from J, the junction retains 5 bases not matched to a gene. The CDR3, from cysteine to phenylalanine, totals 14 residues. Only the CDR3 DNA is retained, 42 bases long and in frame from the first base. With regard to this clonotype: Its target antigen remains unknown. Base-call qualities are not available, and no considerably larger clone is one nucleotide away.

What the work shows at the level of the full study, not this receptor alone: The top 250 clones accounted for a significantly greater share of the repertoire in tumors than in blood (p = 0.039). Since the samples were bulk and unsorted, there was no way to compare CD4+ and CD8+ T cell repertoires. Repertoire overlap was found to be higher between tumor regions (mean roughly 35%) than between tumor-adjacent (about 17%) or tumor-blood (approximately 15%) pairs, consistent with antigen-driven expansion. The study included only four to six patients, and the authors note findings should be validated in a larger study. Because only the TCR beta chain was sequenced and unpaired alpha chains were not captured, true repertoire diversity is likely underestimated.

The chain links TRBV10-3 with TRBJ2-7; 7 of the junction bases match TRBD1. This TCR was sampled from a woman aged 55 to 70 with primary liver carcinoma and hepatitis B virus infection. Sequenced material: peripheral blood. The CDR3 amino acid sequence is: CAISPDRQSYEQYF. The sequence in DNA is TGTGCCATCAGTCCGGACAGGCAATCCTACGAGCAGTACTTC.